The rows below give T cell receptor beta chains drawn from one sample of a study of human T cells and chemical hapten exposure. TCRdb ran MiXCR on the RACE reads and lists one entry per CDR3 protein. The table includes just over 350,000 distinct CDR3 sequences, about 6.3% detected once. The specimen comprised whole blood, sampled in connection with sensitization to the hapten diphenylcyclopropenone (DPC). The receptors derive from a woman aged 18-29 years with alopecia areata. Some clones in this sample may be carry-over from other donors' samples. Both conserved end residues are part of each CDR3. D genes are given only for firm matches. A clone size is listed for some rows: how often the clone was seen (once, few, many), or a class if it is expanded.

len: 15; v_gene: TRBV5-5; d_gene: .; abundance: .; j_gene: TRBJ2-2; CDR3nt: TGTGCCAGCAGCGCGACACGACAGAACACCGGGGAGCTGTTTTTT; CDR3aa: CASSATRQNTGELFF
len: 21; v_gene: TRBV29-1; d_gene: TRBD1; abundance: many; j_gene: TRBJ1-5; CDR3nt: TGCAGCGTTGAAGACCGGAGTTCGTCCCGGGACAGCCGAGCGTCTAGGAGGCCCCAGCATTTT; CDR3aa: CSVEDRSSSRDSRASRRPQHF
len: 15; v_gene: TRBV7-9; d_gene: .; abundance: many; j_gene: TRBJ2-4; CDR3nt: TGTGCCAGCAGTGAATCGACAGGAGCCAAAAACATTCAGTACTTC; CDR3aa: CASSESTGAKNIQYF
len: 15; v_gene: TRBV27; d_gene: .; abundance: .; j_gene: TRBJ2-7; CDR3nt: TGTGCCAGCAGTATTTCAGGACAGAGCTACTACGAGCAGTACTTC; CDR3aa: CASSISGQSYYEQYF
len: 17; v_gene: TRBV27; d_gene: TRBD1; abundance: .; j_gene: TRBJ1-1; CDR3nt: TGTGCCAGCAGTCCCACCGGTGGGACAGGGGTGTTCACTGAAGCTTTCTTT; CDR3aa: CASSPTGGTGVFTEAFF
len: 16; v_gene: TRBV10-1; d_gene: .; abundance: many; j_gene: TRBJ1-1; CDR3nt: TGCGCCAGCTGCGCATCTTGGAGGGCGGGGGACACTGAAGCTTTCTTT; CDR3aa: CASCASWRAGDTEAFF
len: 13; v_gene: TRBV5-1; d_gene: TRBD2; abundance: .; j_gene: TRBJ2-7; CDR3nt: TGCGCCAGCAGCCACAGCGGGGCCTACGAGCAGTACTTC; CDR3aa: CASSHSGAYEQYF
len: 16; v_gene: TRBV18; d_gene: .; abundance: .; j_gene: TRBJ2-3; CDR3nt: TGTGCCAGCTCACCACCCCTAGCGATGGGCACAGATACGCAGTATTTT; CDR3aa: CASSPPLAMGTDTQYF
len: 14; v_gene: TRBV6-6; d_gene: .; abundance: .; j_gene: TRBJ2-7; CDR3nt: TGTGCCAGCAGTTCGTCGGGTACCTACTACGAGCAGTACTTC; CDR3aa: CASSSSGTYYEQYF
len: 14; v_gene: TRBV27; d_gene: TRBD2; abundance: few; j_gene: TRBJ2-7; CDR3nt: TGTGCCAGCAGGCCGGGACTAGCCGTATACGAGCAGTACTTC; CDR3aa: CASRPGLAVYEQYF
len: 14; v_gene: TRBV11-1; d_gene: .; abundance: few; j_gene: TRBJ1-2; CDR3nt: TGTGCCAGCAGCTTTGGGGGGGCCGGCTATGGCTACACCTTC; CDR3aa: CASSFGGAGYGYTF
len: 14; v_gene: TRBV12-3/TRBV12-4; d_gene: .; abundance: .; j_gene: TRBJ2-7; CDR3nt: TGTGCCAGCAGTTCCCCGGGTGTGCGATACGAGCAGTACTTC; CDR3aa: CASSSPGVRYEQYF
len: 15; v_gene: TRBV7-2; d_gene: TRBD1; abundance: many; j_gene: TRBJ2-7; CDR3nt: TGTGCCAGCAGCTTAGGGGGGACAGGGACCCACGAGCAGTACTTC; CDR3aa: CASSLGGTGTHEQYF
len: 14; v_gene: TRBV29-1; d_gene: TRBD1; abundance: many; j_gene: TRBJ2-5; CDR3nt: TGCAGCGTTGACCTTGACAGGGCCCAAGAGACCCAGTACTTC; CDR3aa: CSVDLDRAQETQYF
len: 13; v_gene: TRBV20-1; d_gene: .; abundance: many; j_gene: TRBJ2-5; CDR3nt: TGCAGCTCCTCCGGGGTCGGTGCAGAGACCCAGTACTTC; CDR3aa: CSSSGVGAETQYF
len: 15; v_gene: TRBV2; d_gene: .; abundance: .; j_gene: TRBJ2-7; CDR3nt: TGTGCCAGCAGTGCCGGCCCGCTTCGAATTGACGAGCAGTACTTC; CDR3aa: CASSAGPLRIDEQYF
len: 15; v_gene: TRBV7-2; d_gene: .; abundance: .; j_gene: TRBJ2-1; CDR3nt: TGTGCCAGCAGGGGGGGGCAGAGCTCCTACAATGAGCAGTTCTTC; CDR3aa: CASRGGQSSYNEQFF
len: 15; v_gene: TRBV7-9; d_gene: .; abundance: .; j_gene: TRBJ2-3; CDR3nt: TGTGCCAGCTATAGGACGGGGGCCCATCGAGATACGCAGTATTTT; CDR3aa: CASYRTGAHRDTQYF
len: 13; v_gene: TRBV4-3; d_gene: .; abundance: many; j_gene: TRBJ1-2; CDR3nt: TGCGCCAGCAGCCAAGATAATAACGATGGCTACACCTTC; CDR3aa: CASSQDNNDGYTF
len: 14; v_gene: TRBV3-1; d_gene: .; abundance: few; j_gene: TRBJ1-1; CDR3nt: TGTGCCAGCAGCCAGAGTACCGGGAACACTGAAGCTTTCTTT; CDR3aa: CASSQSTGNTEAFF
len: 12; v_gene: TRBV2; d_gene: .; abundance: .; j_gene: TRBJ2-5; CDR3nt: TGTGCCAGCAGTGTTTTGCAAGAGACCCAGTACTTC; CDR3aa: CASSVLQETQYF
len: 11; v_gene: TRBV24-1; d_gene: .; abundance: .; j_gene: TRBJ1-2; CDR3nt: TGTGCCACCAGGGGATTCTATGGCTACACCTTC; CDR3aa: CATRGFYGYTF
len: 14; v_gene: TRBV10-3; d_gene: TRBD2; abundance: .; j_gene: TRBJ2-7; CDR3nt: TGTGCCATCAGTGAACTAGCGGGGGCCGGCGAGCAGTACTTC; CDR3aa: CAISELAGAGEQYF
len: 12; v_gene: TRBV7-6; d_gene: .; abundance: few; j_gene: TRBJ1-2; CDR3nt: TGTGCCAGCAGCCCGGGGGGACGAGGCTACACCTTC; CDR3aa: CASSPGGRGYTF
len: 14; v_gene: TRBV12-3/TRBV12-4; d_gene: TRBD1; abundance: .; j_gene: TRBJ2-7; CDR3nt: TGTGCCAGCAGTCCTCCGGGACAGTTCCACGAGCAGTACTTC; CDR3aa: CASSPPGQFHEQYF
len: 16; v_gene: TRBV7-4; d_gene: TRBD1; abundance: many; j_gene: TRBJ1-1; CDR3nt: TGTGCCAGCAGCTTTCTGGACAGGGGGCGAGGCACTGAAGCTTTCTTT; CDR3aa: CASSFLDRGRGTEAFF
len: 14; v_gene: TRBV6-5; d_gene: TRBD1; abundance: many; j_gene: TRBJ2-7; CDR3nt: TGTGCCAGCAGTCTCGGACAGGACCCCTACGAGCAGTACTTC; CDR3aa: CASSLGQDPYEQYF